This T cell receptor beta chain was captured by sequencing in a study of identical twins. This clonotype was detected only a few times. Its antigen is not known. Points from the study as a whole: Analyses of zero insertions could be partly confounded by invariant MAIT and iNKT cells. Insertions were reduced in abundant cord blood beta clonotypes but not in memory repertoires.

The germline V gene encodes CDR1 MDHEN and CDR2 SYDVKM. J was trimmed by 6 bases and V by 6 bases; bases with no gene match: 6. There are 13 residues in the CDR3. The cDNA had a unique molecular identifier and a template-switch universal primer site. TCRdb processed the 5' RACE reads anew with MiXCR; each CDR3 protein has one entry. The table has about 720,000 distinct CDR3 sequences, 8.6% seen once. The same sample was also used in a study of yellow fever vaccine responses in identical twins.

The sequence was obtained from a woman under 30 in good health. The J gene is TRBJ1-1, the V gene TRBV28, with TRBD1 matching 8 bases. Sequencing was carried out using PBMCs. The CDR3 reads CASRTGVGAEAFF. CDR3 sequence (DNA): TGTGCCAGCAGGACAGGGGTTGGAGCTGAAGCTTTCTTT.